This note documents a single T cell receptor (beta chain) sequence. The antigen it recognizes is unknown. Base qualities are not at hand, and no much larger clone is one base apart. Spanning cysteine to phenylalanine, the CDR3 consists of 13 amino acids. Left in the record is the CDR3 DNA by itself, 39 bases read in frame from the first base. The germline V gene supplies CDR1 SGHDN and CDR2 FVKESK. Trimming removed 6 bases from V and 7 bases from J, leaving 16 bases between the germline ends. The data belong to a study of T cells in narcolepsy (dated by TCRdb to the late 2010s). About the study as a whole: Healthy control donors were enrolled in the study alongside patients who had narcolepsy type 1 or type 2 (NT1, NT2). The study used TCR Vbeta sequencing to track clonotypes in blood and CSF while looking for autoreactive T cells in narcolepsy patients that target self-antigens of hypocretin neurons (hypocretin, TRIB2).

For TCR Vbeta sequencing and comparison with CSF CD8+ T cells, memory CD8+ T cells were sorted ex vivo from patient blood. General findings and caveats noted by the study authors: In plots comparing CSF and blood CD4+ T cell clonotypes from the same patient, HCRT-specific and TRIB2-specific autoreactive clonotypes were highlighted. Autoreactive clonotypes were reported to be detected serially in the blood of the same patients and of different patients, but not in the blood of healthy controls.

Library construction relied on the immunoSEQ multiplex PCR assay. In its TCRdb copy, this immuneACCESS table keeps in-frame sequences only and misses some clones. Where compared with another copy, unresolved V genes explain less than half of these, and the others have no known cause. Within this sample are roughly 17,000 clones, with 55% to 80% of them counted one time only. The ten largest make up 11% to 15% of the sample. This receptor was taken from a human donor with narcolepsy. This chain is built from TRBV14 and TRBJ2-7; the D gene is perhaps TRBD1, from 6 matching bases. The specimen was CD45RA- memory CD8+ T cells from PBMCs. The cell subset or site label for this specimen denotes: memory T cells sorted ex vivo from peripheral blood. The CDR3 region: CASRQGTVGEQYF. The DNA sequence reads TGTGCCAGCAGGCAGGGGACCGTGGGAGAGCAGTACTTC.